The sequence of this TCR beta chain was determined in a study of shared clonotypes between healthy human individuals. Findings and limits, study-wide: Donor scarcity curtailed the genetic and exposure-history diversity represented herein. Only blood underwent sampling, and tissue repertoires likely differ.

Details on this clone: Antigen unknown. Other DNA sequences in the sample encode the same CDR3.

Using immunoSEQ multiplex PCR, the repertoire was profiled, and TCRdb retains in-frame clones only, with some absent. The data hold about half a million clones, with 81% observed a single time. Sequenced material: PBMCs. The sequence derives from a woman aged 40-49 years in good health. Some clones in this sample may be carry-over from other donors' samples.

In DNA, the CDR3 is TGTGCCAGCAGCCCCGGGTACGAGCAGTACTTC. This encodes CASSPGYEQYF. The chain has TRBV7-2 and TRBJ2-7; no clear D gene. The V and J ends lost 5 bases and 4 bases respectively, with 6 bases between them. CDR3 length: 11 amino acids. Germline V lookup: CDR1 SGHTA, CDR2 FQGNSA.